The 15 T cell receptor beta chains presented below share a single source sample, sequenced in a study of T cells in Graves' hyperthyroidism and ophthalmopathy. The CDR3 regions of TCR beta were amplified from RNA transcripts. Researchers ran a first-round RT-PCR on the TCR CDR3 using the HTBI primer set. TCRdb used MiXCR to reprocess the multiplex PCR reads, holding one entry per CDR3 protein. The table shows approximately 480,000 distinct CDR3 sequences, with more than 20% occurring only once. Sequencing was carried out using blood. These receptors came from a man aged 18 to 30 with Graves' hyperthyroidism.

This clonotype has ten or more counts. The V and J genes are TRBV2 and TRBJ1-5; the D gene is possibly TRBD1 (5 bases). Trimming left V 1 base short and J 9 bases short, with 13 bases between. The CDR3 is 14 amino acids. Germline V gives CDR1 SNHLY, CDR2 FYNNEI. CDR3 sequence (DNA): TGTGCCAGCAGTGAAGAGGCAGGGCTCCCGCCCCAGCATTTT. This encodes CASSEEAGLPPQHF.

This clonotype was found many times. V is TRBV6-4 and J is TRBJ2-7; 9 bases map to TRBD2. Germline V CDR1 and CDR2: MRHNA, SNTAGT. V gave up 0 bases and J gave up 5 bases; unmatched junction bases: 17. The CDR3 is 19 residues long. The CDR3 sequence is CASSDSPSGAFGVGHEQYF. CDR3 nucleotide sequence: TGTGCCAGCAGTGACTCGCCTAGCGGGGCTTTTGGGGTTGGTCACGAGCAGTACTTC.

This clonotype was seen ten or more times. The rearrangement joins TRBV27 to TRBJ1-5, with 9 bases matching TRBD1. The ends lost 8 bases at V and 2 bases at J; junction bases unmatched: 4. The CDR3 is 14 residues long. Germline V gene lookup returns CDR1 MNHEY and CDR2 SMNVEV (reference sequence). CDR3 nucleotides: TGTGCCAGCGGACAGGGGAATGGCAATCAGCCCCAGCATTTT. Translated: CASGQGNGNQPQHF.

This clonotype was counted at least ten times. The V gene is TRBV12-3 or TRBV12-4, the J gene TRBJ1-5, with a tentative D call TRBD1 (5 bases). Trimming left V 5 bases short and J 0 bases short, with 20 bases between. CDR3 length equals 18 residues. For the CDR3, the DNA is TGTGCCAGCAGTCCCTTGGGTTGGGGGTTGGGTAGCAATCAGCCCCAGCATTTT. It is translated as CASSPLGWGLGSNQPQHF.

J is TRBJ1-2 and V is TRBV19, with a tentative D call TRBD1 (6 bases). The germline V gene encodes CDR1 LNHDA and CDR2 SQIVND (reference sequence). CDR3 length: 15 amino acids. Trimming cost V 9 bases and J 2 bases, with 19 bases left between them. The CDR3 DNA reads TGTGCCAGCTCGAACCAGGGGTCTCCCAACTATGGCTACACCTTC. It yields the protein CASSNQGSPNYGYTF. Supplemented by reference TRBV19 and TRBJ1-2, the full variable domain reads DGGITQSPKYLFRKEGQNVTLSCEQNLNHDAMYWYRQDPGQGLRLIYYSQIVNDFQKGDIAEGYSVSREKKESFPLTVTSAQKNPTAFYLCASSNQGSPNYGYTFGSGTRLTVV.

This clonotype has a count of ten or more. CDR3 in DNA: TGTGCCAGCAGTGAAGAGGCGGGGGACCAAGAGACCCAGTACTTC. It yields the protein CASSEEAGDQETQYF. The chain has TRBV6-4 and TRBJ2-5; TRBD2 aligns across 7 bases. The germline V gene encodes CDR1 MRHNA and CDR2 SNTAGT. This CDR3 is built from 15 residues. Unmatched junction bases numbered 4, after V lost 3 bases and J lost 0 bases.

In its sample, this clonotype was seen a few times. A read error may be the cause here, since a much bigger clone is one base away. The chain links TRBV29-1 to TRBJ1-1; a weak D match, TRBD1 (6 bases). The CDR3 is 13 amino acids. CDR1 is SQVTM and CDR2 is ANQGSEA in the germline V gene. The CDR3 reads CSAGQSMNTEACF. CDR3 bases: TGCAGCGCCGGACAGAGTATGAACACTGAAGCTTGCTTT.

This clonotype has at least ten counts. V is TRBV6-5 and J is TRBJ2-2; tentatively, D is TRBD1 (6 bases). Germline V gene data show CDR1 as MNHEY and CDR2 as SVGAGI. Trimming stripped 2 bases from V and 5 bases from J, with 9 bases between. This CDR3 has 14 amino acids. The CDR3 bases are TGTGCCAGCAGTTACCAGGGGTTGACCGGGGAGCTGTTTTTT. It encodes CASSYQGLTGELFF.

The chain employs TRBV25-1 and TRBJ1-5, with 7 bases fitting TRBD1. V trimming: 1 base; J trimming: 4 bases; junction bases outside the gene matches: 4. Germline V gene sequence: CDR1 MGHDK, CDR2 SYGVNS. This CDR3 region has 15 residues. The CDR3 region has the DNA TGTGCCAGCAGTGAATCGGGACAGCTAAATCAGCCCCAGCATTTT. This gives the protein CASSESGQLNQPQHF.

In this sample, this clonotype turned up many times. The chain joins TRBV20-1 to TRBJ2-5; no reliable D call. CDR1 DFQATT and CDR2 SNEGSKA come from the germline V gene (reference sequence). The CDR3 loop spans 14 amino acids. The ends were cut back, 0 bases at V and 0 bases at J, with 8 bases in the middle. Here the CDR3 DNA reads TGCAGTGCTAGAGATCGAAAGTACCAAGAGACCCAGTACTTC. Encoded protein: CSARDRKYQETQYF.

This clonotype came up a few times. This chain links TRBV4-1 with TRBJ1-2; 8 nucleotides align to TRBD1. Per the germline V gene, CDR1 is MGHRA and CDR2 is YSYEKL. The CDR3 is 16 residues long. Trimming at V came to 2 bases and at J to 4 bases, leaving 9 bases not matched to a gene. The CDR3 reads CASSQRSGQETYGYTF. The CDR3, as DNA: TGCGCCAGCAGCCAAAGGTCGGGACAGGAAACCTATGGCTACACCTTC.

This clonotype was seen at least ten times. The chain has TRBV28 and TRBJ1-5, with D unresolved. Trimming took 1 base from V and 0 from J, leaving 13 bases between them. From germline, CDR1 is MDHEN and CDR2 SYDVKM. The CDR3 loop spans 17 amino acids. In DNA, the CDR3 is TGTGCCAGCAGTTTATATACCGTCGAAATTAGCAATCAGCCCCAGCATTTT. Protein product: CASSLYTVEISNQPQHF. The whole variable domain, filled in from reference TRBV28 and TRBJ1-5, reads DVKVTQSSRYLVKRTGEKVFLECVQDMDHENMFWYRQDPGLGLRLIYFSYDVKMKEKGDIPEGYSVSREKKERFSLILESASTNQTSMYLCASSLYTVEISNQPQHFGDGTRLSIL.

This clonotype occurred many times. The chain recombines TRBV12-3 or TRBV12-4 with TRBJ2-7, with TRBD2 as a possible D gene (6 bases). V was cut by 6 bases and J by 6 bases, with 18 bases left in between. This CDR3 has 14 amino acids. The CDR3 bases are TGTGCCAGCAGACGAAGACTAGTGGCAAGCGAGCAGTACTTC. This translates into CASRRRLVASEQYF.

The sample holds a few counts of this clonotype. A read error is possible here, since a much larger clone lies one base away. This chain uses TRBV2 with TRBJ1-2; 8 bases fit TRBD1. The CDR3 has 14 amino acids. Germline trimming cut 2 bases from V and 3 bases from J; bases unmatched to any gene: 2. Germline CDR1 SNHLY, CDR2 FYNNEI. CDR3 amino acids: CASSEQGADYGYTF. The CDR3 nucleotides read TGTGCCAGCAGTGAACAGGGGGCTGACTATGGCTACACCTTC.

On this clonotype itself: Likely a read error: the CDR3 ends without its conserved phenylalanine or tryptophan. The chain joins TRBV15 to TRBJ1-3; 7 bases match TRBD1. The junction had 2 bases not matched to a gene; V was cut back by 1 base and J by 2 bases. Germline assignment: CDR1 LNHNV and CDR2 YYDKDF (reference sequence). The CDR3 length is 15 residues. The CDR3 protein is CATSRATGAGNTIYV. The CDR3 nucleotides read TGTGCCACCAGCAGAGCCACAGGGGCTGGAAACACCATATATGTT.